This T cell receptor (beta chain) was sequenced during a study of beta chain features in type 1 diabetes. What was sequenced were expressed TCRB transcripts, since all of the isolated RNA had been reverse transcribed. Clones were sequenced by immunoSEQ multiplex PCR, and TCRdb holds only the in-frame ones, with some missing. The profile shows about 700,000 clones, 13% of them singletons. This clone has just a few counts. The antigen is not known. Study-level results: An over-representation of cells with high TCR expression could result from cDNA sequencing. A moderate, significant TCRB CDR3 shortening appeared in type 1 diabetes across four CD4+ subsets.

This CDR3 has 13 residues. Trimming took off 6 bases at V and 6 bases at J, with 15 bases between the two ends. Per germline, CDR1 MNHEY and CDR2 SMNVEV (reference sequence). This clonotype was sampled from a man aged 18 to 29 with type 1 diabetes. The chain uses TRBV27 and TRBJ2-7; tentatively, D is TRBD1 (6 bases). The sequencing input was naive CD4+ T cells from blood. The CDR3 DNA follows: TGTGCCAGCAGCTTCAACGACAGGTCCGAGCAGTACTTC. Translation gives CASSFNDRSEQYF.